Here is one T cell receptor (beta chain) with its context. Antigen specificity is unknown. At one of its ends the junction is not consistent with the germline gene, which may arise from a read error. Unique molecular identifiers were built into the TCRbeta library. TCRdb re-called the PCR reads with MiXCR, one entry per CDR3 protein. Of a few hundred thousand distinct CDR3 sequences listed, 25% to 30% are singletons. The sample is drawn from a study of T-cell reconstitution after alpha-beta-depleted transplantation in children. Study-wide results and caveats: In some patients, recipient T cells and intrathymic progenitors surviving conditioning explained high day-60 diversity. One year post-transplant, T-cell counts and diversity were largely derived from T cells produced anew.

The sequencing used PBMCs, collected before TCRalphabeta/CD19-depleted stem cell transplant. This receptor was taken from a boy younger than two with Wiskott-Aldrich syndrome, due to receive a stem cell transplant.

The CDR3 loop is CAISWGLGTGAYLNTEAFF. CDR3 bases: TGTGCCATCAGTTGGGGCCTTGGGACAGGGGCCTATTTGAACACTGAAGCTTTCTTT. This chain links TRBV6-7 with TRBJ1-1; 10 positions agree with TRBD1. TRBV6-7 is known as an ORF, though its function is uncertain. This CDR3 comprises 19 residues.